These 30 T cell receptor beta chains were all obtained from the same sample, sequenced in a study of blood T cell repertoires in COVID-19. Sequenced by immunoSEQ multiplex PCR; TCRdb stores in-frame clones only, minus some. The sample yields about 480,000 clones, 85% to 90% seen once. Sequencing input: PBMCs or T cells enriched from blood (not recorded which). The receptors shown here come from a woman aged 40 to 50 who had recovered from COVID-19.

The chain links TRBV7-2 to TRBJ2-1; no reliable D call. CDR3 length equals 15 residues. V was cut by 0 bases and J by 6 bases, with 12 bases left in between. CDR1 is SGHTA and CDR2 is FQGNSA in the germline V gene. Here the CDR3 DNA reads TGTGCCAGCAGCTTAGCGGGTACGGGTTCCAATGAGCAGTTCTTC. This codes for CASSLAGTGSNEQFF.

The chain combines TRBV14 with TRBJ1-3, with TRBD1 matching over 9 bases. Unmatched junction bases numbered 10, after V lost 4 bases and J lost 9 bases. This CDR3 is built from 15 residues. Germline CDR1 reads SGHDN; CDR2 reads FVKESK. Here the CDR3 DNA reads TGTGCCAGCAGCCGAGTAACAGGGGGCCTTATCACCATATATTTT. As protein: CASSRVTGGLITIYF.

The chain is built from TRBV11-2 and TRBJ1-1; TRBD1 might be the D (6 bases). V shed 0 bases and J shed 5 bases, with 10 bases lying between them. The germline V gene has CDR1 SGHAT and CDR2 FQNNGV. This CDR3 is built from 14 residues. CDR3 nucleotide sequence: TGTGCCAGCAGCTTAGAGGGGGCGGCGACTGAAGCTTTCTTT. Amino acids: CASSLEGAATEAFF.

V is TRBV6-5 and J is TRBJ2-2; a possible D gene is TRBD2 (5 bases). The CDR3 length is 14 residues. Trimming left V 6 bases short and J 4 bases short, with 12 bases between. CDR1 is MNHEY and CDR2 is SVGAGI in the germline V gene. This CDR3 reads CASRPYRGTGELFF. The CDR3 DNA is TGTGCCAGCAGGCCTTATCGGGGCACCGGGGAGCTGTTTTTT.

This clone was seen a few times. The rearrangement links TRBV14 to TRBJ1-4; maybe TRBD1 (5 bases). CDR1 is SGHDN, CDR2 FVKESK, per germline. V lost 3 bases to trimming and J lost 6 bases, with 14 bases between them. This CDR3 has 15 amino acids. The CDR3 sequence: CASSQGDSGDEKLFF. CDR3 sequence (DNA): TGTGCCAGCAGCCAGGGGGACTCCGGAGATGAAAAACTGTTTTTT.

V usage is TRBV7-2 and J usage is TRBJ1-1; 8 bases match TRBD1. Germline V CDR1 and CDR2: SGHTA, FQGNSA. Losses at the gene ends were 0 bases for V and 4 bases for J; bases not matched to a gene: 4. The CDR3 is made up of 15 amino acids. This CDR3 reads CASSLAGTGSTEAFF. The DNA of the CDR3 is TGTGCCAGCAGCTTAGCCGGGACAGGTTCCACTGAAGCTTTCTTT.

V and J are TRBV7-2 and TRBJ2-7, with 9 bases aligning to TRBD2. The CDR3 loop spans 15 amino acids. Germline V gene lookup returns CDR1 SGHTA and CDR2 FQGNSA. V lost 5 bases to trimming and J lost 4 bases; unmatched junction nucleotides: 9. The CDR3 DNA follows: TGTGCCAGCAGCCCAAAGCGGGAGGTCCCGTACGAGCAGTACTTC. As protein: CASSPKREVPYEQYF.

This clone was observed a few times. The gene calls are TRBV5-1 and TRBJ2-2; D may be TRBD2 (5 bases). From germline, CDR1 is SGHRS and CDR2 YFSETQ. The CDR3 is made up of 14 amino acids. Trimming left V 6 bases short and J 6 bases short, with 15 bases between. CDR3 DNA sequence: TGCGCCAGCACCGGGGTAAAAGGCTCCGGGGAGCTGTTTTTT. It encodes CASTGVKGSGELFF.

The count of this clone is one. The chain carries TRBV24-1 and TRBJ1-2, with TRBD1 identical over 7 bases. After removal of 2 bases from V and 4 bases from J, the junction contained 3 bases not matched to a gene. CDR1 and CDR2 (germline): KGHDR, SFDVKD. The CDR3 is 14 amino acids. CDR3 bases: TGTGCCACCAGTGATTCGCGGGACAGCTATGGCTACACCTTC. This codes for CATSDSRDSYGYTF.

This clone has a handful of counts. Other nucleotide sequences in the sample specify the same CDR3. The chain recombines TRBV9 with TRBJ2-7; D remains ambiguous. Germline assignment: CDR1 SGDLS and CDR2 YYNGEE. Trimming cost V 3 bases and J 1 base, with 8 bases left between them. The CDR3 extends over 13 amino acids. In nucleotides, the CDR3 is TGTGCCAGCAGCGGCGGCGGATCCTACGAGCAGTACTTC. This codes for CASSGGGSYEQYF.

On this clone: The identical CDR3 is also encoded by other nucleotide sequences in the sample. The rearrangement uses TRBV5-1 and TRBJ2-5; TRBD2 agrees at 7 bases. The CDR3 is 14 amino acids. Germline CDR1 and CDR2: SGHRS and YFSETQ. After removal of 4 bases from V and 2 bases from J, the junction contained 5 bases not matched to a gene. The CDR3 DNA reads as TGCGCCAGCAGCCTCGGACTAGTACAAGAGACCCAGTACTTC. Protein: CASSLGLVQETQYF.

The gene calls are TRBV5-1 and TRBJ2-1, with 7 bases lining up with TRBD2. This CDR3 has 13 amino acids. J gave up 5 bases and V 1 base, and 0 bases lay outside the gene matches. CDR1 is SGHRS, CDR2 YFSETQ, per germline. The CDR3 DNA sequence: TGCGCCAGCAGCTTGCGGGGGGACAATGAGCAGTTCTTC. This translates into CASSLRGDNEQFF.

Concerning this clone itself: Other DNA sequences in the sample encode the same CDR3. The V gene is TRBV12-3 or TRBV12-4, the J gene TRBJ1-3; no reliable D call. The CDR3 is 13 amino acids. V was shortened by 3 bases and J by 1 base, with 4 bases between the two germline ends. CDR3 bases: TGTGCCAGCAGTTTCTCTTCTGGAAACACCATATATTTT. This codes for CASSFSSGNTIYF.

V is TRBV7-2 and J is TRBJ1-5; D remains ambiguous. Trimming pared 2 bases from V and 4 bases from J, leaving 15 bases between. The germline V gene has CDR1 SGHTA and CDR2 FQGNSA. This CDR3 has 16 residues. The CDR3 DNA reads TGTGCCAGCAGCTTATACGTCACCGGGATTAATCAGCCCCAGCATTTT. Its translation is CASSLYVTGINQPQHF.

The V call is TRBV11-3, the J call TRBJ1-2; the D gene is possibly TRBD1 (5 bases). This CDR3 has 13 residues. Germline V gene data show CDR1 as SGHNT and CDR2 as YENEEA. V lost 2 bases to trimming and J lost 2 bases, with 6 bases between them. Here the CDR3 reads CASSLQGNYGYTF. DNA for the CDR3: TGTGCCAGCAGCTTACAGGGAAACTATGGCTACACCTTC.

V and J are TRBV12-3 or TRBV12-4 and TRBJ2-2; D ambiguous. This CDR3 spans 13 amino acids. Trimming left V 4 bases short and J 7 bases short, with 10 bases between. CDR3 in amino acids: CASSYPSGGELFF. The CDR3, as DNA: TGTGCCAGCAGTTACCCCTCGGGCGGGGAGCTGTTTTTT.

The rearrangement links TRBV5-4 to TRBJ2-1; TRBD2 matches at 10 bases. Trimming took 4 bases from V and 6 from J; bases not matched to a gene: 10. CDR1 is SGHNT, CDR2 YYREEE, per germline (reference sequence). The CDR3 spans 16 residues. As DNA, the CDR3 is TGTGCCAGCAGCAGGGTCCCAGCGGGAGGGTTCAATGAGCAGTTCTTC. Amino acids: CASSRVPAGGFNEQFF.

The chain couples TRBV27 to TRBJ1-6; D possibly corresponds to TRBD1 (6 bases). This CDR3 spans 16 amino acids. Germline values: CDR1 MNHEY, CDR2 SMNVEV (reference sequence). V lost 7 bases and J lost 10, with 23 bases in between. CDR3 amino acids: CASTPGQSTLWSPLHF. In DNA, the CDR3 is TGTGCCAGCACCCCGGGACAATCAACACTTTGGTCACCCCTCCACTTT.

The chain joins TRBV9 to TRBJ1-2, with TRBD1 identical over 11 bases. V lost 4 bases, J lost 2 bases, and 4 bases stayed unmatched. Germline values: CDR1 SGDLS, CDR2 YYNGEE. CDR3 length: 15 amino acids. The CDR3 DNA is TGTGCCAGCAGCATCCGGGACAGGGGGAACTATGGCTACACCTTC. It encodes CASSIRDRGNYGYTF.

This clone was recorded many times. The chain employs TRBV11-2 and TRBJ1-1, with 10 bases lining up with TRBD1. With V trimmed by 5 bases and J by 3 bases, 9 bases remained unmatched. Germline V CDR1 and CDR2: SGHAT, FQNNGV. This CDR3 comprises 16 residues. The CDR3 coding sequence is TGTGCCAGCAGCACCTCCCTCGGACAGGGGGACACTGAAGCTTTCTTT. It codes for CASSTSLGQGDTEAFF.

For the CDR3, the DNA is TGTGCCAGCAGCCCTAATGTGGGAGCCGGCTACAATGAGCAGTTCTTC. Translated: CASSPNVGAGYNEQFF. V is TRBV9 and J is TRBJ2-1, with D possibly matching TRBD2 (5 bases). The CDR3 loop spans 16 amino acids. V lost 4 bases to trimming and J lost 3 bases, with 17 bases between them. Germline values: CDR1 SGDLS, CDR2 YYNGEE.

The chain links TRBV7-2 to TRBJ2-7; possibly TRBD2 for D (6 bases). V was shortened by 1 base and J by 0 bases, with 10 bases between the two germline ends. The germline CDR1 and CDR2 sequences are SGHTA and FQGNSA. This CDR3 is built from 15 residues. The CDR3 reads CASSLDGRPSYEQYF. The CDR3 region has the DNA TGTGCCAGCAGCTTAGACGGGAGACCCTCCTACGAGCAGTACTTC.

The chain carries TRBV5-4 and TRBJ2-5, with TRBD2 matching 9 bases. Trimming removed 4 bases from V and 5 bases from J; junction bases left unmatched: 6. Germline V lookup: CDR1 SGHNT, CDR2 YYREEE (reference sequence). The CDR3 has 14 amino acids. CDR3: CASSGTAGGETQYF. CDR3 in DNA: TGTGCCAGCAGCGGAACAGCGGGGGGCGAGACCCAGTACTTC.

J is TRBJ1-5 and V is TRBV7-2, with 10 bases matching TRBD1. Germline V CDR1 and CDR2: SGHTA, FQGNSA. J gave up 6 bases and V 0 bases, and 5 bases lay outside the gene matches. The CDR3 sequence is 16 residues long. The CDR3 sequence is CASSLAGQGVGQPQHF. The CDR3 region has the DNA TGTGCCAGCAGCTTAGCTGGACAGGGGGTGGGTCAGCCCCAGCATTTT.

The rearrangement links TRBV3-1 (or the pseudogene TRBV3-2) to TRBJ2-3, with D tentatively TRBD2 (5 bases). V lost 4 bases to trimming and J lost 2 bases, with 19 bases between them. The CDR3 is 17 residues long. Germline V gives CDR1 LGHDT, CDR2 YNNKEL (reference sequence). The DNA of the CDR3 is TGTGCCAGCAGCCTCTCCCCGTACTCCGGGGACACAGATACGCAGTATTTT. Translated: CASSLSPYSGDTDTQYF.

V usage is TRBV6-5 and J usage is TRBJ2-5; D is perhaps TRBD2 (6 bases). Germline CDR1 and CDR2: MNHEY and SVGAGI. V lost 2 bases and J lost 1, with 11 bases in between. The CDR3 is made up of 15 amino acids. The chain's CDR3 is CASSYAGGLQETQYF. In nucleotides, the CDR3 is TGTGCCAGCAGTTACGCCGGAGGGCTCCAAGAGACCCAGTACTTC.

This clone has a single count. The rearrangement links TRBV29-1 to TRBJ1-2, with D possibly TRBD1 on 5 matching bases. CDR3 size: 14 residues. CDR1 and CDR2 (germline): SQVTM, ANQGSEA. The CDR3 is CRDGEMGLNYGYTF. The CDR3 bases are TGCAGAGATGGTGAAATGGGACTTAACTATGGCTACACCTTC.

This sequence joins TRBV7-9 and TRBJ1-1, with a possible D match to TRBD1 (5 bases). This CDR3 contains 16 residues. Trimming stripped 3 bases from V and 5 bases from J, with 19 bases between. Germline V CDR1 and CDR2: SEHNR, FQNEAQ (reference sequence). The CDR3 sequence is CASSFAPTVNPTEAFF. DNA for the CDR3: TGTGCCAGCAGCTTCGCCCCGACAGTCAATCCGACTGAAGCTTTCTTT.

V gene TRBV3-1 (or the pseudogene TRBV3-2) combines with J gene TRBJ2-7; 7 bases are a match to TRBD2. The CDR3 length is 15 residues. Germline trimming cut 1 base from V and 5 bases from J; bases unmatched to any gene: 8. CDR1 and CDR2 (germline): LGHDT, YNNKEL (reference sequence). CDR3 sequence (DNA): TGTGCCAGCAGCCAAGGACCAGGGAGGGCCGACGAGCAGTACTTC. It yields the protein CASSQGPGRADEQYF.

DNA for the CDR3: TGTGCCAGCTCACCGTTGGTAGCAGCGGCGACCCAGTACTTC. Amino acids: CASSPLVAAATQYF. The genes are TRBV18 and TRBJ2-5; D might be TRBD2 (5 bases). V lost 3 bases and J lost 7, with 15 bases in between. This CDR3 region has 14 residues. Germline lookup yields CDR1 KGHSH and CDR2 LQKENI.